The text below deals with one T cell receptor beta chain. The antigen remains undetermined. The junction had 5 bases not matched to a gene; V was cut back by 4 bases and J by 2 bases. This CDR3 region has 15 residues. Germline V lookup: CDR1 SGHRS, CDR2 YFSETQ. This specimen comes from a study of shared clonotypes between healthy human individuals. Study outcomes and limitations: The sharing of 4.5% to 5% of naive CD4 clonotypes was seen across a few donors. In contrast to clonotypes shared by all four donors, non-shared clonotypes had lower generation probabilities.

Deep-level running was used for the assay. The protocol was immunoSEQ multiplex PCR, while the TCRdb copy is restricted to in-frame clones and leaves out a portion. The sample has about 1.1 million clones, roughly 77% seen once. Sequencing input: memory CD4+ T cells from PBMCs. Subset indicated: CD45RA-negative fraction. The V gene is TRBV5-1, the J gene TRBJ2-5; 10 nucleotides align to TRBD1. The source is a young man in good health. Some clones in this sample may be carry-over from other donors' samples. The CDR3 DNA is TGCGCCAGCAGCCTCCGGGACAGGGGACAAGAGACCCAGTACTTC. Amino acids: CASSLRDRGQETQYF.